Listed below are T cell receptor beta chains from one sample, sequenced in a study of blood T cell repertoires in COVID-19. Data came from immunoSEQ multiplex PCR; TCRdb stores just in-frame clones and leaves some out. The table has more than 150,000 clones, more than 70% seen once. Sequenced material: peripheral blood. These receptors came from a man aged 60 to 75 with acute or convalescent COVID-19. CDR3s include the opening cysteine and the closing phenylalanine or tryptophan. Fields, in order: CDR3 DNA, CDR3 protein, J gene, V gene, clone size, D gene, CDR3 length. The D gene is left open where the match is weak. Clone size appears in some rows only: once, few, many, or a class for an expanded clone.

CDR3 DNA: TGTGCCAGCAGCCGGCAGGGGCAAGATACGCAGTATTTT
CDR3 protein: CASSRQGQDTQYF
J gene: TRBJ2-3
V gene: TRBV3-1/TRBV3-2
clone size: NA
D gene: NA
CDR3 length: 13

CDR3 DNA: TGTGCCAGTAGTATCTCGATCACCAGGTATTTAACAGATACGCAGTATTTT
CDR3 protein: CASSISITRYLTDTQYF
J gene: TRBJ2-3
V gene: TRBV19
clone size: once
D gene: NA
CDR3 length: 17

CDR3 DNA: TGTGCCAGCAGTTCGGGGGGGGCCTCAAACAATGAGCAGTTCTTC
CDR3 protein: CASSSGGASNNEQFF
J gene: TRBJ2-1
V gene: TRBV6-5
clone size: once
D gene: TRBD2
CDR3 length: 15

CDR3 DNA: TGTGCCAGCAGCTTACAGGGCAATCAGCCCCAGCATTTT
CDR3 protein: CASSLQGNQPQHF
J gene: TRBJ1-5
V gene: TRBV7-2
clone size: once
D gene: NA
CDR3 length: 13

CDR3 DNA: TGTGCCAGCAGTCACATATCGGCGGCACGCGAGCAGTACTTC
CDR3 protein: CASSHISAAREQYF
J gene: TRBJ2-7
V gene: TRBV28
clone size: NA
D gene: NA
CDR3 length: 14

CDR3 DNA: TGCGCCAGCAGCCAAGCCCGGACAGGGGGCTACGAGCAGTACTTC
CDR3 protein: CASSQARTGGYEQYF
J gene: TRBJ2-7
V gene: TRBV4-1
clone size: few
D gene: TRBD1
CDR3 length: 15

CDR3 DNA: TGTGCCAGCAGTTACTCGATGCGGTCAAATGAGCAGTTCTTC
CDR3 protein: CASSYSMRSNEQFF
J gene: TRBJ2-1
V gene: TRBV6-2/TRBV6-3
clone size: once
D gene: NA
CDR3 length: 14

CDR3 DNA: TGTGCCAGCAGCCCAACTATAGTCACTGGGGCCAACGTCCTGACTTTC
CDR3 protein: CASSPTIVTGANVLTF
J gene: TRBJ2-6
V gene: TRBV4-2
clone size: many
D gene: NA
CDR3 length: 16

CDR3 DNA: TGTGCCAGTAGCCTACAGGGGGCCGGGGAGCTGTTTTTT
CDR3 protein: CASSLQGAGELFF
J gene: TRBJ2-2
V gene: TRBV19
clone size: NA
D gene: TRBD1
CDR3 length: 13

CDR3 DNA: TGTGCCAGCAGCCAAGACCCTCAGCTTAGCGGGGCCGAGCAGTACTTC
CDR3 protein: CASSQDPQLSGAEQYF
J gene: TRBJ2-7
V gene: TRBV3-1/TRBV3-2
clone size: NA
D gene: TRBD2
CDR3 length: 16

CDR3 DNA: TGCGCCAGCAGCTTGGCCGGAGGGGGCCTAGAAGCTTTCTTT
CDR3 protein: CASSLAGGGLEAFF
J gene: TRBJ1-1
V gene: TRBV5-1
clone size: NA
D gene: TRBD1
CDR3 length: 14

CDR3 DNA: TGTGCCAGCAGCGGACAGGGGGCTGGCACTGAAGCTTTCTTT
CDR3 protein: CASSGQGAGTEAFF
J gene: TRBJ1-1
V gene: TRBV14
clone size: NA
D gene: TRBD1
CDR3 length: 14

CDR3 DNA: TGTGCCAGCAGCCCGGACAGCTTGTATGGCTACACCTTC
CDR3 protein: CASSPDSLYGYTF
J gene: TRBJ1-2
V gene: TRBV11-2
clone size: NA
D gene: NA
CDR3 length: 13

CDR3 DNA: TGCGCCAGCAGCGGAGGGACAGGCCAAGAGACCCAGTACTTC
CDR3 protein: CASSGGTGQETQYF
J gene: TRBJ2-5
V gene: TRBV5-1
clone size: once
D gene: TRBD1
CDR3 length: 14

CDR3 DNA: TGCGCCAGCAGCCAAGATCATGAGGTTTCCCACATAACAACTAATGAAAAACTGTTTTTT
CDR3 protein: CASSQDHEVSHITTNEKLFF
J gene: TRBJ1-4
V gene: TRBV4-1
clone size: NA
D gene: NA
CDR3 length: 20

CDR3 DNA: TGTGCCAGCAGTTACCGCGAGAGCCAAGAGACCCAGTACTTC
CDR3 protein: CASSYRESQETQYF
J gene: TRBJ2-5
V gene: TRBV6-6
clone size: once
D gene: NA
CDR3 length: 14

CDR3 DNA: TGTGCCAGCAGTCTGGACAGGGGTCATGCTCAGCCCCAGCATTTT
CDR3 protein: CASSLDRGHAQPQHF
J gene: TRBJ1-5
V gene: TRBV2
clone size: NA
D gene: TRBD1
CDR3 length: 15

CDR3 DNA: TGCGCCAGCAGCCAACCCGAGCGGGGGAGCACAGATACGCAGTATTTT
CDR3 protein: CASSQPERGSTDTQYF
J gene: TRBJ2-3
V gene: TRBV4-1
clone size: NA
D gene: TRBD2
CDR3 length: 16

CDR3 DNA: TGTGCCAGCAGTCTTGACAGAAATCAGCCCCAGCATTTT
CDR3 protein: CASSLDRNQPQHF
J gene: TRBJ1-5
V gene: TRBV2
clone size: NA
D gene: NA
CDR3 length: 13

CDR3 DNA: TGCGCCAGCAGCTTGAGCGGGGGGCCTTACACCGGGGAGCTGTTTTTT
CDR3 protein: CASSLSGGPYTGELFF
J gene: TRBJ2-2
V gene: TRBV5-1
clone size: NA
D gene: TRBD2
CDR3 length: 16

CDR3 DNA: TGTGCCAGTAGCACAACAGGGGGTCAGCCCCAGCATTTT
CDR3 protein: CASSTTGGQPQHF
J gene: TRBJ1-5
V gene: TRBV19
clone size: few
D gene: TRBD1
CDR3 length: 13

CDR3 DNA: TGTGCCTGGAGGACAGGCCGTGAGCAGTTCTTC
CDR3 protein: CAWRTGREQFF
J gene: TRBJ2-1
V gene: TRBV30
clone size: NA
D gene: NA
CDR3 length: 11

CDR3 DNA: TGTGCCAGCAGCAATGACAGGGTGCCTAGCGAGCAGTACTTC
CDR3 protein: CASSNDRVPSEQYF
J gene: TRBJ2-7
V gene: TRBV11-2
clone size: NA
D gene: TRBD1
CDR3 length: 14

CDR3 DNA: TGTGCCAGCTCACGGGAGGAGCGCAGCCATGAAGCTTTCTTT
CDR3 protein: CASSREERSHEAFF
J gene: TRBJ1-1
V gene: TRBV18
clone size: NA
D gene: NA
CDR3 length: 14

CDR3 DNA: TGTGCCTGGAGTGTTGGTACAGGGGGGCAGCCCCAGCATTTT
CDR3 protein: CAWSVGTGGQPQHF
J gene: TRBJ1-5
V gene: TRBV30
clone size: NA
D gene: TRBD1
CDR3 length: 14

CDR3 DNA: TGTGCCAGCAGCCATTCAGGGGCTGGGGCCAACGTCCTGACTTTC
CDR3 protein: CASSHSGAGANVLTF
J gene: TRBJ2-6
V gene: TRBV3-1/TRBV3-2
clone size: NA
D gene: NA
CDR3 length: 15

CDR3 DNA: TGTGCCAGCAGTGAAGCCCCCAGCGGGGGCGGTGAGCAGTTCTTC
CDR3 protein: CASSEAPSGGGEQFF
J gene: TRBJ2-1
V gene: TRBV6-1
clone size: NA
D gene: TRBD2
CDR3 length: 15

CDR3 DNA: TGTGCCAGCAGCTTACCAGGGCACCTCTCCTACAATGAGCAGTTCTTC
CDR3 protein: CASSLPGHLSYNEQFF
J gene: TRBJ2-1
V gene: TRBV7-9
clone size: NA
D gene: NA
CDR3 length: 16

CDR3 DNA: TGCGCCAGCAGTGAGTCGACTAGGTCTAGCGGGGGCGGGGAGCAGTACTTC
CDR3 protein: CASSESTRSSGGGEQYF
J gene: TRBJ2-7
V gene: TRBV10-2
clone size: NA
D gene: TRBD2
CDR3 length: 17

CDR3 DNA: TGTGCCAGTAGCCCCAAATCGACAGGGCCCAATTCACCCCTCCACTTT
CDR3 protein: CASSPKSTGPNSPLHF
J gene: TRBJ1-6
V gene: TRBV19
clone size: NA
D gene: TRBD1
CDR3 length: 16

CDR3 DNA: TGTGCCAGCAGCAACCGAGCGGGGCTGACTGAAGCTTTCTTT
CDR3 protein: CASSNRAGLTEAFF
J gene: TRBJ1-1
V gene: TRBV7-2
clone size: NA
D gene: NA
CDR3 length: 14